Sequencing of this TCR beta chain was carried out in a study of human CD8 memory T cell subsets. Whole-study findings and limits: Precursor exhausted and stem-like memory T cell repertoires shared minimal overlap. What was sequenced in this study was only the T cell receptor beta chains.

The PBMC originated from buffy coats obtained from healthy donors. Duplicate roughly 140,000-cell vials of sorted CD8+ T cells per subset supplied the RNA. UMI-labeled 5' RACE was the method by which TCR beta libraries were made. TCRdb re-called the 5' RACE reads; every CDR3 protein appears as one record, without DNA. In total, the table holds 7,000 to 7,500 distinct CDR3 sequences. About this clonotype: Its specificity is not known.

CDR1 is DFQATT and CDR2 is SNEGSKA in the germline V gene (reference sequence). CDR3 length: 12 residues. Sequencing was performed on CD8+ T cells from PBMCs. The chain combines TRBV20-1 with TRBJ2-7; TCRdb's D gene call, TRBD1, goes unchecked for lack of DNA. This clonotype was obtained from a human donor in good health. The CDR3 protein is CSAQDRAYEQYF.